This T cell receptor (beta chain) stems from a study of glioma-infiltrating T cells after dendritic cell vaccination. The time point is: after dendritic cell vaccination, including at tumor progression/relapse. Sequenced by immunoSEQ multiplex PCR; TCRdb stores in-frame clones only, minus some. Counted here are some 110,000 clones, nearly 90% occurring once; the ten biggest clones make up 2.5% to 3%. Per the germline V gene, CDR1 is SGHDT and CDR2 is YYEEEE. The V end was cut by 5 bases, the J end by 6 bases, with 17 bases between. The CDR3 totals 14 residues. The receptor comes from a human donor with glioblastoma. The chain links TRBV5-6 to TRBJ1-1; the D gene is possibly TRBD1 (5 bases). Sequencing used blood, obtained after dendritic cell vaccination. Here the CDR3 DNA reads TGTGCCAGCAGTTGGCGCCAGGGAGGAGCTGAAGCTTTCTTT. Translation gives CASSWRQGGAEAFF.